Shown below are 30 T cell receptor beta chains from a single sample sequenced in a study of T-cell memory formation after mild COVID-19. TCRdb analysed the 5' RACE reads with MiXCR anew, one entry per CDR3 protein. The data contain more than 250,000 distinct CDR3 sequences, roughly a sixth of them singletons. The sample comprised PBMCs or a T cell subset sorted from them (not recorded which). These receptors were taken from a man younger than 30 who had mild COVID-19 (a few samples of this study predate the infection). Cell type and time point are not known.

This chain links TRBV11-2 with TRBJ2-4; D remains ambiguous. Trimming shortened V by 1 base and J by 0 bases, and 10 bases separated the two germline ends. The CDR3 spans 16 residues. Germline CDR1 SGHAT, CDR2 FQNNGV. As DNA, the CDR3 is TGTGCCAGCAGCTTAGCTGGGCAGTTAGCCAAAAACATTCAGTACTTC. This encodes CASSLAGQLAKNIQYF. The variable domain in full, completed from reference TRBV11-2 and TRBJ2-4, reads EAGVAQSPRYKIIEKRQSVAFWCNPISGHATLYWYQQILGQGPKLLIQFQNNGVVDDSQLPKDRFSAERLKGVDSTLKIQPAKLEDSAVYLCASSLAGQLAKNIQYFGAGTRLSVL.

A few counts support this clonotype. This chain joins TRBV7-2 and TRBJ2-7; D may correspond to TRBD1 or TRBD2 (5 bases each). This CDR3 contains 15 residues. Germline-derived CDR1 and CDR2 are SGHTA and FQGNSA. Trimming stripped 1 base from V and 3 bases from J, with 13 bases between. The CDR3 sequence: CASSLEGTVGYEQYF. CDR3 nucleotides: TGTGCCAGCAGCTTAGAGGGGACGGTGGGCTACGAGCAGTACTTC.

This chain connects TRBV7-3 to TRBJ2-5; no reliable D call. The germline CDR1 and CDR2 sequences are SGHTA and FQGTGA. V was shortened by 0 bases and J by 4 bases, with 6 bases between the two germline ends. This CDR3 spans 13 amino acids. CDR3 sequence (DNA): TGTGCCAGCAGCTTAACGGATAGAGAGACCCAGTACTTC. This translates into CASSLTDRETQYF.

There are a few counts of this clonotype. V usage is TRBV5-1 and J usage is TRBJ2-7; 9 bases line up with TRBD2. The junction had 7 bases not matched to a gene; V was cut back by 1 base and J by 5 bases. The CDR3 contains 15 residues. Looked up from germline, CDR1 is SGHRS and CDR2 is YFSETQ. CDR3 nucleotides: TGCGCCAGCAGCTTGTCCTCCAGCGGGGGGCACGAGCAGTACTTC. Translated: CASSLSSSGGHEQYF.

This sequence joins TRBV28 and TRBJ1-6; 9 nucleotides line up with TRBD1. This CDR3 region has 12 residues. Germline assignment: CDR1 MDHEN and CDR2 SYDVKM. With 6 bases clipped from V and 15 bases from J, the junction kept 6 bases outside the gene matches. The CDR3 loop reads CASSRGQGDLHF. CDR3 nucleotides: TGTGCCAGCAGCCGGGGACAGGGTGACCTCCACTTT.

The J gene is TRBJ1-5, the V gene TRBV2, with D unresolved. The CDR3 runs to 11 residues. Between the trimmed V and J ends, which lost 6 bases and 8 bases, there was a span of 8 bases. Germline V gene data show CDR1 as SNHLY and CDR2 as FYNNEI. The CDR3 bases are TGTGCCAGCAGGGTAGGGAAGCCCCAGCATTTT. Amino acids: CASRVGKPQHF.

A few counts support this clonotype. The rearrangement joins TRBV28 to TRBJ2-6; tentatively, D is TRBD2 (6 bases). The V end was cut by 6 bases, the J end by 0 bases, with 18 bases between. CDR1 is MDHEN and CDR2 is SYDVKM in the germline V gene. CDR3 length: 18 amino acids. The DNA for the CDR3 is TGTGCCAGCAGGCTCTACTCGGGACTCAGCTCTGGGGCCAACGTCCTGACTTTC. Translated: CASRLYSGLSSGANVLTF.

Ten or more counts support this clonotype. The chain uses TRBV12-3 or TRBV12-4 and TRBJ2-7; D perhaps matches TRBD2 (5 bases). This CDR3 spans 13 amino acids. Trimming shortened V by 10 bases and J by 5 bases, and 18 bases separated the two germline ends. The CDR3 region is CAISRTSKNEQYF. Written as DNA, the CDR3 is TGTGCCATCTCAAGGACTTCGAAAAACGAGCAGTACTTC.

The chain has TRBV11-2 and TRBJ1-2, with 7 nucleotides matching TRBD1. Per the germline V gene, CDR1 is SGHAT and CDR2 is FQNNGV. The ends lost 5 bases at V and 4 bases at J; junction bases unmatched: 16. The CDR3 runs to 17 residues. The CDR3 loop is CASSRALDLQGFYGYTF. The CDR3 DNA reads as TGTGCCAGCAGCCGAGCCCTCGACCTACAGGGGTTCTATGGCTACACCTTC.

This clonotype was seen a handful of times. The CDR3 is CASRWAPASGANVLTF. Here the CDR3 DNA reads TGTGCCAGCAGGTGGGCTCCGGCCTCTGGGGCCAACGTCCTGACTTTC. The chain links TRBV2 to TRBJ2-6; D remains ambiguous. This CDR3 contains 16 residues. The germline V gene encodes CDR1 SNHLY and CDR2 FYNNEI. V was shortened by 6 bases and J by 0 bases, with 12 bases between the two germline ends.

CDR3 sequence: CASSGPDFPSSYEQYV. For the CDR3, the DNA is TGTGCCAGCAGCGGACCCGATTTTCCCAGCTCCTACGAGCAGTACGTC. The J gene is TRBJ2-7, the V gene TRBV11-2; D is undetermined. V gave up 5 bases and J gave up 0 bases, with 17 bases separating them. Per germline, CDR1 SGHAT and CDR2 FQNNGV. There are 16 residues in the CDR3.

This clonotype was counted at least ten times. The chain has TRBV5-1 and TRBJ1-2; tentative D call: TRBD1 (6 bases). V lost 5 bases and J 8 bases, leaving 34 bases between the germline ends. This CDR3 comprises 19 residues. CDR1 is SGHRS and CDR2 is YFSETQ in the germline V gene. CDR3 in amino acids: CASRIGGALTNNYRGGYTF. DNA for the CDR3: TGCGCCAGCAGGATTGGGGGGGCGCTGACTAATAACTATCGCGGCGGCTACACCTTC.

This clonotype has at least ten counts. The V call is TRBV5-1, the J call TRBJ2-3; a weak D match, TRBD1 (6 bases). CDR1 SGHRS and CDR2 YFSETQ come from the germline V gene. V lost 5 bases and J 4 bases, leaving 14 bases between the germline ends. CDR3 size: 14 residues. The CDR3 DNA reads as TGCGCCAGCAGACTGGCCCCAGGGGCAGATACGCAGTATTTT. It specifies CASRLAPGADTQYF.

This clonotype was observed a handful of times. The rearrangement joins TRBV11-2 to TRBJ2-6; D may be TRBD1 (6 bases). The ends were cut back, 8 bases at V and 2 bases at J, with 16 bases in the middle. The V gene's germline CDR1 is SGHAT and CDR2 FQNNGV. There are 16 residues in the CDR3. The CDR3 is CASGNQGIAGANVLTF. In nucleotides, the CDR3 is TGTGCCAGCGGCAACCAGGGGATTGCTGGGGCCAACGTCCTGACTTTC.

This clonotype was seen only once. V and J are TRBV19 and TRBJ2-5; no clear D gene. Germline CDR1 LNHDA, CDR2 SQIVND (reference sequence). This CDR3 comprises 13 residues. V was pared by 7 bases and J by 4 bases, with 13 bases between. The CDR3: CASNPVPGETQYF. The CDR3 coding sequence is TGTGCCAGTAACCCGGTCCCGGGAGAGACCCAGTACTTC.

This chain connects TRBV5-4 to TRBJ1-1; 7 bases map to TRBD1. Per germline, CDR1 SGHNT and CDR2 YYREEE (reference sequence). The CDR3 loop spans 14 amino acids. The ends lost 5 bases at V and 0 bases at J; junction bases unmatched: 4. DNA of the CDR3: TGTGCCAGCAGGAGGGACAGATTGAACACTGAAGCTTTCTTT. Translated, it gives CASRRDRLNTEAFF. The full variable domain, completed using reference TRBV5-4 and TRBJ1-1, is ETGVTQSPTHLIKTRGQQVTLRCSSQSGHNTVSWYQQALGQGPQFIFQYYREEENGRGNFPPRFSGLQFPNYSSELNVNALELDDSALYLCASRRDRLNTEAFFGQGTRLTVV.

The V and J genes are TRBV5-1 and TRBJ1-2, with no clear D. The length of the CDR3 is 14 residues. From germline, CDR1 is SGHRS and CDR2 YFSETQ. The V end was cut by 0 bases, the J end by 4 bases, with 10 bases between. Written as DNA, the CDR3 is TGCGCCAGCAGCTTGGCCGGGGTGTCCTATGGCTACACCTTC. It yields the protein CASSLAGVSYGYTF.

This clonotype was seen repeatedly, ten times or more. The V and J genes are TRBV5-1 and TRBJ1-6; D uncertain. From germline, CDR1 is SGHRS and CDR2 YFSETQ. Trimming took 3 bases from V and 5 from J, leaving 9 bases between them. The CDR3 is 14 residues long. The CDR3 DNA follows: TGCGCCAGCAGCTCAGACGGAAATAATTCACCCCTCCACTTT. The encoded protein is CASSSDGNNSPLHF. The entire variable domain, with the rest obtained from reference TRBV5-1 and TRBJ1-6, is as follows: KAGVTQTPRYLIKTRGQQVTLSCSPISGHRSVSWYQQTPGQGLQFLFEYFSETQRNKGNFPGRFSGRQFSNSRSEMNVSTLELGDSALYLCASSSDGNNSPLHFGNGTRLTVT.

V usage is TRBV7-9 and J usage is TRBJ1-5; tentatively, D is TRBD1 (6 bases). V gave up 5 bases and J gave up 0 bases, with 11 bases separating them. Germline-derived CDR1 and CDR2 are SEHNR and FQNEAQ (reference sequence). This CDR3 has 15 amino acids. CDR3 in amino acids: CASSPGQYSNQPQHF. The CDR3 DNA reads TGTGCCAGCAGCCCAGGACAGTATAGCAATCAGCCCCAGCATTTT. Using reference TRBV7-9 and TRBJ1-5 for the parts outside the CDR3, the full variable domain is DTGVSQNPRHKITKRGQNVTFRCDPISEHNRLYWYRQTLGQGPEFLTYFQNEAQLEKSRLLSDRFSAERPKGSFSTLEIQRTEQGDSAMYLCASSPGQYSNQPQHFGDGTRLSIL.

This clonotype was recorded a few times. DNA for the CDR3: TGTGCCAGCAGCGTAGACGGGATAGGTGGCTACACCTTC. Amino acid sequence: CASSVDGIGGYTF. The V call is TRBV9, the J call TRBJ1-2; D unclear. Germline-derived CDR1 and CDR2 are SGDLS and YYNGEE. This CDR3 region has 13 residues. V was pared by 0 bases and J by 7 bases, with 10 bases between.

This clonotype appeared a few times. This sequence joins TRBV7-2 and TRBJ1-5, with D possibly TRBD1 on 6 matching bases. Trimming took off 5 bases at V and 5 bases at J, with 10 bases between the two ends. Per germline, CDR1 SGHTA and CDR2 FQGNSA. The CDR3 contains 13 residues. The DNA for the CDR3 is TGTGCCAGCAGCCCGGACAGTTATCAGCCCCAGCATTTT. Its translation is CASSPDSYQPQHF.

This clonotype was seen only a few times. The J gene is TRBJ2-1, the V gene TRBV29-1; weak D call: TRBD1 (5 bases). Between the trimmed V and J ends, which lost 4 bases and 3 bases, there was a span of 7 bases. The CDR3 loop spans 12 amino acids. Germline V gene lookup returns CDR1 SQVTM and CDR2 ANQGSEA. CDR3 bases: TGCAGCGTTGTGACAGTCTACAATGAGCAGTTCTTC. Protein product: CSVVTVYNEQFF.

This clonotype was observed a handful of times. This chain uses TRBV29-1 with TRBJ2-7; no reliable D call. Germline V gene sequence: CDR1 SQVTM, CDR2 ANQGSEA. The CDR3 is 15 amino acids. The V end was cut by 0 bases, the J end by 4 bases, with 16 bases between. Written as DNA, the CDR3 is TGCAGCGTTGAAGATCGTGGCAGAGGATCGTACGAGCAGTACTTC. It encodes CSVEDRGRGSYEQYF.

This clonotype was seen ten or more times. CDR3 in amino acids: CASSLSGSEQYV. The DNA for the CDR3 is TGTGCCAGCAGTTTATCAGGGAGCGAGCAGTACGTC. The V and J genes are TRBV12-3 or TRBV12-4 and TRBJ2-7; D possibly uses TRBD1 or TRBD2 (5 bases each). CDR3 length: 12 amino acids. Trimming took 2 bases from V and 6 from J, leaving 8 bases between them.

V is TRBV30 and J is TRBJ1-2; unclear D gene. Trimming stripped 2 bases from V and 2 bases from J, with 9 bases between. CDR1 and CDR2 (germline): GTSNPN, SVGIG (reference sequence). The CDR3 extends over 13 amino acids. CDR3 coding DNA: TGTGCCTGGAGTACCGGTCAAAACTATGGCTACACCTTC. It is translated as CAWSTGQNYGYTF.

This clonotype turned up a few times. This chain connects TRBV7-9 to TRBJ1-5; D gene ambiguous. The CDR3 is 14 amino acids. V gave up 5 bases and J gave up 3 bases, with 11 bases separating them. CDR1 SEHNR and CDR2 FQNEAQ come from the germline V gene (reference sequence). The CDR3 sequence is CASSPGSYNQPQHF. The CDR3, as DNA: TGTGCCAGCAGCCCTGGCAGCTACAATCAGCCCCAGCATTTT.

This clonotype was detected only a few times. The chain recombines TRBV5-1 with TRBJ2-7; D is possibly TRBD1 (6 bases). V dropped 4 bases and J dropped 2 bases, with 13 bases sitting between them. CDR1 and CDR2 (germline): SGHRS, YFSETQ. The length of the CDR3 is 14 residues. The CDR3 region has the DNA TGCGCCAGCAGCGAAAACGGACAGACCTACGAGCAGTACGTC. It is translated as CASSENGQTYEQYV.

This clonotype occurred a few times. The CDR3 DNA is TGTGCCAGCAGTGACCTCGGGGGCCTGGGCTATGGCTACACCTTC. Protein: CASSDLGGLGYGYTF. The chain recombines TRBV6-5 with TRBJ1-2, with a weak D call TRBD1 (6 bases). The germline gives CDR1 MNHEY, CDR2 SVGAGI. CDR3 length equals 15 residues. V gave up 5 bases and J gave up 4 bases, with 17 bases separating them.

This clonotype showed up many times. The chain has TRBV11-2 and TRBJ2-1; 8 bases map to TRBD2. Germline-derived CDR1 and CDR2 are SGHAT and FQNNGV. V lost 5 bases and J lost 15; bases outside the gene matches: 18. The CDR3 consists of 15 residues. CDR3 region: CASSHSGGPVRGGFF. CDR3 bases: TGTGCCAGCAGCCACAGCGGGGGCCCCGTCCGGGGAGGGTTCTTC.

This clonotype was counted between two and nine times. The chain has TRBV20-1 and TRBJ2-5; 8 bases agree with TRBD1. CDR1 is DFQATT, CDR2 SNEGSKA, per germline (reference sequence). CDR3 length equals 13 residues. The CDR3 DNA follows: TGCAGCCGTCAGGACAGGGACCAAGAGACCCAGTACTTC. Amino acid sequence: CSRQDRDQETQYF.